The 16 T cell receptor beta chains below all came from one sample that was sequenced in a study of Ad26.COV2.S vaccination and SARS-CoV-2 variants. Clones were sequenced by immunoSEQ multiplex PCR, and TCRdb holds only the in-frame ones, with some missing. This table holds 200,000 to 250,000 clones, approximately 88% found once. Treatment here: some 20 received Ad26.COV2.S at low or high dose, single or two shots; about 5 received placebo; per-sample allocation not given. All samples were drawn on day 63, counting from the first vaccine or placebo injection. Sequencing was performed on peripheral blood, taken in a trial of Ad26.COV2.S vaccine versus placebo. The receptors come from a person between 18 and 60 years old who received the Ad26.COV2.S COVID-19 vaccine or a placebo.

The chain couples TRBV6-5 to TRBJ2-7; perhaps TRBD2 as D (6 bases). V lost 5 bases to trimming and J lost 5 bases, with 13 bases between them. Germline-derived CDR1 and CDR2 are MNHEY and SVGAGI. The CDR3 contains 13 residues. The CDR3 region is CASSLLGGNEQYF. CDR3 nucleotides: TGTGCCAGCAGTCTTCTCGGGGGTAACGAGCAGTACTTC.

The chain recombines TRBV7-9 with TRBJ1-6; D unresolved. CDR1 SEHNR and CDR2 FQNEAQ come from the germline V gene (reference sequence). Trimming pared 4 bases from V and 7 bases from J, leaving 5 bases between. There are 12 residues in the CDR3. The CDR3 sequence is CASSSSNSPLHF. The CDR3 DNA follows: TGTGCCAGCAGCTCCTCCAATTCACCCCTCCACTTT.

The rearrangement uses TRBV6-5 and TRBJ1-2, with TRBD1 as a possible D gene (6 bases). V gave up 7 bases and J gave up 7 bases, with 16 bases separating them. Germline V CDR1 and CDR2: MNHEY, SVGAGI. The length of the CDR3 is 13 residues. The CDR3 reads CASTPDSFRGYTF. CDR3 coding DNA: TGTGCCAGCACTCCGGACAGCTTTCGTGGCTACACCTTC.

J is TRBJ2-2 and V is TRBV18; 10 positions match TRBD1. Germline-derived CDR1 and CDR2 are KGHSH and LQKENI. After removal of 4 bases from V and 0 bases from J, the junction contained 5 bases not matched to a gene. This CDR3 is built from 17 residues. The CDR3 is CASSRGQGPTNTGELFF. The CDR3 DNA reads as TGTGCCAGCTCACGGGGACAGGGGCCTACGAACACCGGGGAGCTGTTTTTT.

This rearrangement joins TRBV5-4 to TRBJ1-4; TRBD1 matches at 7 bases. Germline CDR1 and CDR2: SGHNT and YYREEE (reference sequence). V lost 4 bases and J lost 2; bases outside the gene matches: 8. This CDR3 contains 16 residues. CDR3 coding DNA: TGTGCCAGCAGCGTGACAGGGACGGGTACTAATGAAAAACTGTTTTTT. Translated, it gives CASSVTGTGTNEKLFF.

This rearrangement joins TRBV27 to TRBJ1-5, with 7 bases that match TRBD1. Trimming at V came to 6 bases and at J to 7 bases, leaving 12 bases not matched to a gene. CDR1 is MNHEY and CDR2 is SMNVEV in the germline V gene (reference sequence). The length of the CDR3 is 15 residues. The CDR3 DNA sequence: TGTGCCAGCAGGCCTACAGGGGTTAACGGCCAGCCCCAGCATTTT. It specifies CASRPTGVNGQPQHF.

The chain has TRBV10-3 and TRBJ1-1, with D uncertain. This CDR3 is built from 12 residues. Germline assignment: CDR1 ENHRY and CDR2 SYGVKD. Trimming took off 0 bases at V and 7 bases at J, with 6 bases between the two ends. CDR3 protein: CAISESSDEAFF. The CDR3 coding sequence is TGTGCCATCAGTGAGTCGAGTGATGAAGCTTTCTTT.

The rearrangement uses TRBV28 and TRBJ2-2; D is undetermined. The ends were cut back, 10 bases at V and 6 bases at J, with 9 bases in the middle. The CDR3 covers 11 residues. Germline values: CDR1 MDHEN, CDR2 SYDVKM. The CDR3: CATRHPGELFF. Here the CDR3 DNA reads TGTGCCACCCGACATCCCGGGGAGCTGTTTTTT.

This clone was counted between two and nine times. The chain combines TRBV4-2 with TRBJ2-1; 8 bases line up with TRBD1. This CDR3 contains 16 residues. The germline V gene encodes CDR1 LGHNA and CDR2 YNFKEQ. V shed 2 bases, J shed 12 bases, and the junction held 15 bases outside the gene matches. The CDR3 nucleotides read TGTGCCAGCAGCCAATCCTTGTCGGGAGAAACAGGGGGGCAGTTCTTC. Translation: CASSQSLSGETGGQFF.

In its sample, this clone was seen a few times. The chain is built from TRBV7-2 and TRBJ2-3, with 7 positions matching TRBD2. Germline V gene lookup returns CDR1 SGHTA and CDR2 FQGNSA. This CDR3 contains 14 residues. V gave up 0 bases and J gave up 4 bases; unmatched junction bases: 1. For the CDR3, the DNA is TGTGCCAGCAGCTTAGCGGGGGGGTCAGATACGCAGTATTTT. Amino acids: CASSLAGGSDTQYF.

The chain has TRBV5-5 and TRBJ2-7, with D perhaps TRBD1 (6 bases). The CDR3 is 14 residues long. With 5 bases removed from V and 3 bases from J, the gap between germline ends came to 15 bases. CDR1 and CDR2 from the germline V gene are SGHKS and YYEKEE (reference sequence). The chain's CDR3 is CASRTPGQSYEQYF. The CDR3, as DNA: TGTGCCAGCAGAACGCCGGGACAAAGCTACGAGCAGTACTTC.

This chain uses TRBV13 with TRBJ1-1; no definite D call. There are 15 residues in the CDR3. V was shortened by 8 bases and J by 2 bases, with 18 bases between the two germline ends. CDR1 is PRHDT, CDR2 FYEKMQ, per germline (reference sequence). The DNA of the CDR3 is TGTGCCAGCGGCACCTTAGGACCGCGCAACACTGAAGCTTTCTTT. Encoded protein: CASGTLGPRNTEAFF.

The genes are TRBV6-6 and TRBJ1-3; D is undetermined. Germline loops: CDR1 MNHNY, CDR2 SVGAGI (reference sequence). V was pared by 4 bases and J by 0 bases, with 10 bases between. This CDR3 contains 15 residues. The CDR3: CASSSTGSSGNTIYF. CDR3 sequence (DNA): TGTGCCAGCAGTTCGACGGGTAGCTCTGGAAACACCATATATTTT.

The chain combines TRBV7-3 with TRBJ2-5; 8 nucleotides match TRBD1. The ends lost 5 bases at V and 9 bases at J; junction bases unmatched: 11. There are 14 residues in the CDR3. Germline loops: CDR1 SGHTA, CDR2 FQGTGA. The CDR3 bases are TGTGCCAGCAGCCAAGGACAGGGTGAAGGGCCCCAGTACTTC. Translation: CASSQGQGEGPQYF. The full variable domain, its missing parts supplied by reference TRBV7-3 and TRBJ2-5, is GAGVSQTPSNKVTEKGKYVELRCDPISGHTALYWYRQSLGQGPEFLIYFQGTGAADDSGLPNDRFFAVRPEGSVSTLKIQRTERGDSAVYLCASSQGQGEGPQYFGPGTRLLVL.

Only one count was recorded for this clone. The rearrangement links TRBV19 to TRBJ1-2; no clear D. Deletions cut 1 base from V and 0 bases from J, with 15 bases between. This CDR3 region has 17 residues. Germline CDR1 and CDR2: LNHDA and SQIVND (reference sequence). CDR3 bases: TGTGCCAGTAGTATAGCTACCCGCCGGACGACTAACTATGGCTACACCTTC. Encoded protein: CASSIATRRTTNYGYTF.

The chain joins TRBV29-1 to TRBJ1-2; D gene unclear. CDR3 length: 13 residues. Trimming pared 6 bases from V and 2 bases from J, leaving 13 bases between. Germline V lookup: CDR1 SQVTM, CDR2 ANQGSEA. CDR3 coding DNA: TGCAGCGTCGAACCACAAACCAACTATGGCTACACCTTC. Its protein is CSVEPQTNYGYTF.